This T cell receptor (beta chain) was sequenced for a study of blood T cell repertoires in COVID-19. CDR3 length: 15 amino acids. Trimming took off 6 bases at V and 8 bases at J, with 19 bases between the two ends. The germline V gene encodes CDR1 MNHEY and CDR2 SMNVEV (reference sequence). Per the original methods: It was from reference gene primer amplification that nucleated cell counts were estimated. Repertoires were generated with immunoSEQ multiplex PCR, while TCRdb's copy carries only in-frame clones and drops some. V and J calls and clone size come straight from that table; D and trimming were deduced from the DNA. The repertoire holds about 69,000 clones, with around 83% as singletons.

The TCR sequence derives from a human donor in a cohort sampled during active COVID-19. The chain employs TRBV27 and TRBJ1-4; D is unresolved. Sequencing used peripheral blood. The DNA for the CDR3 is TGTGCCAGCAGGTCCGGGCTCTCGGGCGGGGAAAAACTGTTTTTT. Translating it yields CASRSGLSGGEKLFF.